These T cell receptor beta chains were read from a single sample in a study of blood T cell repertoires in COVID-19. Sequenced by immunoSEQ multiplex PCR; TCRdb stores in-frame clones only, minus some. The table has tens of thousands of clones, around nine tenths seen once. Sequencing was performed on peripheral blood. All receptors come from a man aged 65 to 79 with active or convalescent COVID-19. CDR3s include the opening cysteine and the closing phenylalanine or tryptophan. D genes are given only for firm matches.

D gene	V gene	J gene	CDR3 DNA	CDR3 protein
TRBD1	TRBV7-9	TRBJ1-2	TGTGCCAGCAGCCCGCGGGGTGGACAGGGGGCGAACTATGGCTACACCTTC	CASSPRGGQGANYGYTF
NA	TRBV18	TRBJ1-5	TGTGCCAGCTCACCAATGACAGGTTACAATCAGCCCCAGCATTTT	CASSPMTGYNQPQHF
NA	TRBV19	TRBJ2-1	TGTGCCAGCCGGGGTAGGTCCTACAATGAGCAGTTCTTC	CASRGRSYNEQFF
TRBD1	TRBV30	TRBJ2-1	TGTGCCTGGAGGAGAGGGAGGACAGGGCGGGGAGGCAATGAGCAGTTCTTC	CAWRRGRTGRGGNEQFF
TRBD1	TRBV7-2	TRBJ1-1	TGTGCCAGCAGCTTAACCGGGACAGGGGGCCCTGGGGCTTTCTTT	CASSLTGTGGPGAFF
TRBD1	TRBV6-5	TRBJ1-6	TGTGCCAGCAGTTCAGCCCGACAGGGCTATAATTCACCCCTCCACTTT	CASSSARQGYNSPLHF
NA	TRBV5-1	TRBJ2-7	TGCGCCAGCAGCTTGGCCTCCCGGAGCTCCTACGAGCAGTACTTC	CASSLASRSSYEQYF
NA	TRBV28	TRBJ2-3	TGTGCCAGCACGGGGGTCCCGGATACGCAGTATTTT	CASTGVPDTQYF
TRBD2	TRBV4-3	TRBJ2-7	TGCGCCAGCAGCCAAGGGGAAGCGGGAGGCATCTCCTACGAGCAGTACTTC	CASSQGEAGGISYEQYF
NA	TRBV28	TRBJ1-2	TGTGCCAGCAGCCTTCCAGGGGCAGTCCCTTTGGGGGGCTACACCTTC	CASSLPGAVPLGGYTF
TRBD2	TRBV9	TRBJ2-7	TGTGCCAGCAGCATCTCGGGACTAGCGGGAGTATACGAGCAGTACTTC	CASSISGLAGVYEQYF
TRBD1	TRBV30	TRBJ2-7	TGTGCCTGGAGTGTACGGGGACAGGCCCTAACTAAATACGAGCAGTACTTC	CAWSVRGQALTKYEQYF
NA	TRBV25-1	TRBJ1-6	TGTGCCAGCAGCCAGGGTTCACCCCTCCACTTT	CASSQGSPLHF
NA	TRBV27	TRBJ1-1	TGTGCCAGCAGTCTCCGTTCGCTCGAGGGCACTGAAGCTTTCTTT	CASSLRSLEGTEAFF
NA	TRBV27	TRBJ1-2	TGTGCCAGCAGTTTAGCAGGGTCCTATGGCTACACCTTC	CASSLAGSYGYTF
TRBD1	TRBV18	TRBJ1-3	TGTGCCAGCTCACGGGACAGGGGCTCTGGAAACACCATATATTTT	CASSRDRGSGNTIYF
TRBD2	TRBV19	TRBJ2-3	TGTGCCAGTAGTGAGGGACTAGCGGGAGCGGTAGATACGCAGTATTTT	CASSEGLAGAVDTQYF
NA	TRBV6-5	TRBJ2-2	TGTGCCAGCAGGGAGATGACGAACACCGGGGAGCTGTTTTTT	CASREMTNTGELFF